The TCR beta chain described here comes from a study of shared clonotypes between healthy human individuals. For every subset, genomic DNA was evenly distributed across several immunoSEQ plates. Measured with immunoSEQ multiplex PCR; TCRdb has only the in-frame clones, and not every one. The sample lists roughly 2.2 million clones, 85% to 95% occurring once. This TCR derives from a man between 18 and 35 years old in good health. Some clones in this sample may be carry-over from other donors' samples. The sample comprised naive CD4+ T cells from PBMCs. Subset indicated: CD45RA+ positively selected.

In DNA, the CDR3 is TGTGCCACCGGACCCCGGCTGGGTTCGAAATATACGCAGTATTTT. Translated, it gives CATGPRLGSKYTQYF. The genes are TRBV15 and TRBJ2-3; D not resolved. The CDR3 sequence is 15 residues long. Germline V gives CDR1 LNHNV, CDR2 YYDKDF (reference sequence). Trimming took 8 bases from V and 7 from J, leaving 22 bases between them.